This T cell receptor beta chain was recorded in a study of T cells in Graves' hyperthyroidism and ophthalmopathy. In the study overall: Sampling of peripheral blood happened at initial diagnosis, prior to any treatment.

Patients with uncontrolled infections, other autoimmune diseases, pregnancy or lactation were excluded. The investigators amplified TCR beta CDR3 regions from RNA transcripts. The TCR CDR3 was amplified in a first-round RT-PCR using the HTBI primer set. TCRdb analysed the multiplex PCR reads with MiXCR anew, one entry per CDR3 protein. The sample yields 550,000 to 700,000 distinct CDR3 sequences, approximately 14% seen once. There are many counts of this clonotype. Antigen unknown. Study-level points and caveats: Most thyroid-expanded clonotypes above 0.001 were also found in blood. Model output signaled ophthalmopathy a median roughly 6 months ahead of onset.

Trimming at V came to 5 bases and at J to 0 bases, leaving 4 bases not matched to a gene. Germline V lookup: CDR1 LNHDA, CDR2 SQIVND (reference sequence). The length of the CDR3 is 14 residues. Sequencing input: blood. This clonotype was obtained from a woman aged 40-49 years with Graves' ophthalmopathy. The V gene is TRBV19, the J gene TRBJ2-7; 7 bases fit TRBD1. In DNA, the CDR3 is TGTGCCAGTAGTGCCACAGGGGCCTCCTACGAGCAGTACTTC. Amino acids: CASSATGASYEQYF.